These 22 T cell receptor beta chains share one sample of origin, sequenced in a study of T cells after yellow fever vaccination. TCRdb itself ran the 5' RACE reads through MiXCR, one entry per CDR3 protein. This sample yields about 240,000 distinct CDR3 sequences, of which approximately 3.5% are seen a single time; about 20% belongs to the top ten. This material consisted of PBMCs, taken 15 days after the yellow fever booster vaccination. Receptor source: a man younger than 30 who received the YFV17D yellow fever vaccine.

A remark on this clonotype: A much larger clone sits a single nucleotide away, making a read error possible. The chain uses TRBV20-1 and TRBJ1-1; D may be TRBD1 (5 bases). The CDR3 sequence is 21 residues long. V was shortened by 2 bases and J by 7 bases, with 38 bases between the two germline ends. Germline lookup yields CDR1 DFQATT and CDR2 SNEGSKA (reference sequence). For the CDR3, the DNA is TGCAGTGCTAGACCGGCCTCCGCACTGCCGGTGGGCCGGGCCAGGGTGATTGAAGCTTTCTTT. Encoded protein: CSARPASALPVGRARVIEAFF.

Many counts were recorded for this clonotype. This rearrangement joins TRBV9 to TRBJ2-5, with 9 bases fitting TRBD2. Germline values: CDR1 SGDLS, CDR2 YYNGEE. The CDR3 contains 13 residues. The J segment lost 5 bases and the V segment lost 3 bases, leaving 2 bases of the junction unmatched. The CDR3 loop reads CASSASGAETQYF. DNA for the CDR3: TGTGCCAGCAGCGCTAGCGGGGCGGAGACCCAGTACTTC.

This clonotype has ten or more counts. The CDR3 DNA reads TGTGCCACCAGCAGAGATCTAGTAGGGTACGAGCAGTACGTC. Encoded protein: CATSRDLVGYEQYV. The chain uses TRBV15 and TRBJ2-7; D gene unclear. Germline V gene sequence: CDR1 LNHNV, CDR2 YYDKDF (reference sequence). Trimming shortened V by 0 bases and J by 4 bases, and 10 bases separated the two germline ends. The CDR3 consists of 14 residues.

In this sample, this clonotype turned up many times. This chain uses TRBV9 with TRBJ1-4; tentative D call: TRBD1 (5 bases). Trimming shortened V by 2 bases and J by 7 bases, and 15 bases separated the two germline ends. This CDR3 is built from 15 residues. Germline CDR1 and CDR2: SGDLS and YYNGEE. DNA for the CDR3: TGTGCCAGCAGCGTCGCGGGACGGTGGGGTGAAAAACTGTTTTTT. Translation gives CASSVAGRWGEKLFF.

This clonotype has only a few counts. The V and J genes are TRBV12-3 or TRBV12-4 and TRBJ1-1, with a weak D call TRBD1 (5 bases). V was cut by 4 bases and J by 4 bases, with 7 bases left in between. CDR3 length: 12 residues. DNA of the CDR3: TGTGCCAGCAGTTATGGGGGCACTGAAGCTTTCTTT. Amino acid sequence: CASSYGGTEAFF.

There are many counts of this clonotype. The chain carries TRBV2 and TRBJ2-7; tentatively, D is TRBD1 or TRBD2 (5 bases each). Trimming shortened V by 6 bases and J by 6 bases, and 18 bases separated the two germline ends. Germline V gene lookup returns CDR1 SNHLY and CDR2 FYNNEI. This CDR3 is built from 14 residues. CDR3 nucleotides: TGTGCCAGCAGAGGGACCACATCAGCTGCCGAGCAGTACTTC. Its translation is CASRGTTSAAEQYF.

In this sample, this clonotype turned up many times. The V call is TRBV2, the J call TRBJ1-1; possible D gene TRBD1, 6 bases. The CDR3 runs 13 residues. V shed 7 bases and J shed 2 bases, with 11 bases lying between them. Germline V CDR1 and CDR2: SNHLY, FYNNEI. CDR3 sequence: CASMIQGNTEAFF. CDR3 DNA sequence: TGTGCCAGCATGATACAGGGAAACACTGAAGCTTTCTTT.

This clonotype was recorded many times. The chain's CDR3 is CSARGQGPTSASGANVLTF. The CDR3 nucleotides read TGCAGTGCTAGGGGACAGGGGCCCACGTCCGCCTCTGGGGCCAACGTCCTGACTTTC. The V gene is TRBV20-1, the J gene TRBJ2-6; 10 bases line up with TRBD1. The V gene's germline CDR1 is DFQATT and CDR2 SNEGSKA (reference sequence). The CDR3 consists of 19 residues. The V and J ends lost 3 bases and 0 bases, in that order; junction bases with no gene match: 11.

This clonotype was found many times. This sequence joins TRBV4-2 and TRBJ1-1; the D gene is possibly TRBD1 (5 bases). The germline V and J ends were trimmed by 5 bases and 5 bases, with 12 bases remaining between them. Germline loops: CDR1 LGHNA, CDR2 YNFKEQ. This CDR3 region has 13 residues. The CDR3 loop reads CASSFSGLTEAFF. CDR3 coding DNA: TGTGCCAGCAGCTTCTCAGGGCTAACTGAAGCTTTCTTT.

This clonotype was seen at least ten times. This rearrangement joins TRBV12-3 or TRBV12-4 to TRBJ2-3; TRBD2 matches at 8 bases. V lost 5 bases, J lost 6 bases, and 4 bases stayed unmatched. This CDR3 region has 13 residues. The CDR3 reads CASSPRLADTQYF. The CDR3 nucleotides are TGTGCCAGCAGTCCCCGACTAGCGGATACGCAGTATTTT.

This clonotype showed up many times. The rearrangement links TRBV27 to TRBJ2-1; D unclear. V lost 1 base and J lost 1, with 8 bases in between. Germline CDR1 MNHEY, CDR2 SMNVEV (reference sequence). The CDR3 length is 15 residues. DNA of the CDR3: TGTGCCAGCAGTTTATGGCATGCTTCCTACAATGAGCAGTTCTTC. Amino acids: CASSLWHASYNEQFF.

This clonotype came up a few times. This chain connects TRBV29-1 to TRBJ1-4, with TRBD1 identical over 8 bases. Germline V gives CDR1 SQVTM, CDR2 ANQGSEA. The CDR3 contains 13 residues. The V segment lost 5 bases and the J segment 7 bases; nucleotides outside the gene matches: 6. This CDR3 reads CSVQGAVGEKLFF. The DNA of the CDR3 is TGCAGCGTTCAGGGGGCGGTGGGTGAAAAACTGTTTTTT. The full variable domain, its missing parts supplied by reference TRBV29-1 and TRBJ1-4, is SAVISQKPSRDICQRGTSLTIQCQVDSQVTMMFWYRQQPGQSLTLIATANQGSEATYESGFVIDKFPISRPNLTFSTLTVSNMSPEDSSIYLCSVQGAVGEKLFFGSGTQLSVL.

The rearrangement links TRBV24-1 to TRBJ1-2; TRBD1 might be the D (6 bases). The CDR3 consists of 13 residues. In germline, CDR1 is KGHDR, CDR2 SFDVKD. V was pared by 5 bases and J by 3 bases, with 9 bases between. The CDR3 reads CATSAAGDYGYTF. In DNA form, the CDR3 reads TGTGCCACCAGTGCGGCAGGGGACTATGGCTACACCTTC.

The table lists this clonotype with many counts. The V gene is TRBV7-9, the J gene TRBJ1-4; 9 nucleotides align to TRBD1. After removal of 5 bases from V and 4 bases from J, the junction contained 8 bases not matched to a gene. This CDR3 is 16 amino acids long. The germline V gene has CDR1 SEHNR and CDR2 FQNEAQ (reference sequence). CDR3 coding DNA: TGTGCCAGCAGCCTACCGACAGGGGGGAATAATGAAAAACTGTTTTTT. Translated: CASSLPTGGNNEKLFF.

The chain uses TRBV24-1 and TRBJ2-3; a weak D match, TRBD2 (6 bases). Germline V CDR1 and CDR2: KGHDR, SFDVKD. V was shortened by 5 bases and J by 1 base, with 9 bases between the two germline ends. The CDR3 sequence is 14 residues long. CDR3 nucleotides: TGTGCCACCAGTGTTAGCGGTGGCACAGATACGCAGTATTTT. Its translation: CATSVSGGTDTQYF.

There are many counts of this clonotype. The rearrangement links TRBV12-3 or TRBV12-4 to TRBJ1-3; D is unclear. V dropped 6 bases and J dropped 0 bases, with 9 bases sitting between them. This CDR3 spans 14 amino acids. For the CDR3, the DNA is TGTGCCAGCAGCGCGTCCATCTCTGGAAACACCATATATTTT. It yields the protein CASSASISGNTIYF.

Ten or more counts support this clonotype. V is TRBV7-9 and J is TRBJ2-4, with TRBD2 as a possible D gene (6 bases). V lost 5 bases and J lost 6, with 11 bases in between. The length of the CDR3 is 13 residues. Germline assignment: CDR1 SEHNR and CDR2 FQNEAQ (reference sequence). CDR3 loop: CASSQEGPNIQYF. CDR3 DNA sequence: TGTGCCAGCAGCCAGGAGGGGCCAAACATTCAGTACTTC. Supplemented by reference TRBV7-9 and TRBJ2-4, the full variable domain reads DTGVSQNPRHKITKRGQNVTFRCDPISEHNRLYWYRQTLGQGPEFLTYFQNEAQLEKSRLLSDRFSAERPKGSFSTLEIQRTEQGDSAMYLCASSQEGPNIQYFGAGTRLSVL.

This clonotype was observed at least ten times. CDR3 sequence reads: CATADVSYEQYF. The CDR3 nucleotides read TGTGCCACCGCCGACGTCTCCTACGAGCAGTACTTC. The rearrangement links TRBV19 to TRBJ2-7, with D unclear. The germline V and J ends were trimmed by 10 bases and 0 bases, with 10 bases remaining between them. The germline gives CDR1 LNHDA, CDR2 SQIVND (reference sequence). The CDR3 runs 12 residues.

This clonotype was detected ten times or more. The chain recombines TRBV27 with TRBJ2-7; D is unresolved. CDR1 and CDR2 from the germline V gene are MNHEY and SMNVEV (reference sequence). V was shortened by 0 bases and J by 3 bases, with 6 bases between the two germline ends. The CDR3 runs 13 residues. The CDR3 DNA reads TGTGCCAGCAGTTTATCGGACGGCTACGAGCAGTACTTC. Protein sequence: CASSLSDGYEQYF.

This clonotype was found many times. J is TRBJ1-1 and V is TRBV7-2; maybe TRBD1 (5 bases). The CDR3 is 12 residues long. V was pared by 5 bases and J by 7 bases, with 11 bases between. Germline-derived CDR1 and CDR2 are SGHTA and FQGNSA. In DNA form, the CDR3 reads TGTGCCAGCAGCCCTTACAGGCGTGAAGCTTTCTTT. Translating it yields CASSPYRREAFF.

Ten or more counts support this clonotype. This chain joins TRBV7-9 and TRBJ2-1, with 12 bases fitting TRBD2. J lost 7 bases, V lost 5 bases, and 3 bases had no gene match. The CDR3 loop spans 14 amino acids. CDR1 and CDR2 (germline): SEHNR, FQNEAQ (reference sequence). For the CDR3, the DNA is TGTGCCAGCAGCCAAGGACTAGCGGGGAATGAGCAGTTCTTC. Translation gives CASSQGLAGNEQFF. Together with reference TRBV7-9 and TRBJ2-1, the CDR3 gives the full variable domain: DTGVSQNPRHKITKRGQNVTFRCDPISEHNRLYWYRQTLGQGPEFLTYFQNEAQLEKSRLLSDRFSAERPKGSFSTLEIQRTEQGDSAMYLCASSQGLAGNEQFFGPGTRLTVL.

The J gene is TRBJ1-1, the V gene TRBV15; 7 bases are a match to TRBD1. Per the germline V gene, CDR1 is LNHNV and CDR2 is YYDKDF (reference sequence). The CDR3 sequence is 14 residues long. V lost 3 bases to trimming and J lost 8 bases; unmatched junction nucleotides: 9. CDR3 loop: CATSSPRGPVEAFF. CDR3 nucleotides: TGTGCCACCAGCAGCCCAAGGGGGCCAGTGGAAGCTTTCTTT.